One sample yielded the 20 T cell receptor beta chains listed below, sequenced in a study of blood T cells in healthy people across ages. A J-beta primer mix and a sample-barcoded 5' primer were used in a second PCR of roughly 7 to 12 cycles. TCRdb re-derived calls from the 5' RACE reads in MiXCR, one entry per CDR3 protein. The table records approximately 600,000 distinct CDR3 sequences, 45% to 65% of them present only once. Input material: blood. Receptors were obtained from a man in his 60s in good health.

This chain joins TRBV12-3 or TRBV12-4 and TRBJ2-7; 9 nucleotides match TRBD1. This CDR3 comprises 13 residues. The V segment lost 6 bases and the J segment 4 bases; nucleotides outside the gene matches: 4. The CDR3 DNA sequence: TGTGCCAGCAGCATGACAGGGGGTTACGAGCAGTACTTC. Translating it yields CASSMTGGYEQYF.

This clonotype has just a few counts. The V call is TRBV4-1, the J call TRBJ2-1; possibly TRBD1 for D (6 bases). The CDR3 contains 17 residues. The V gene's germline CDR1 is MGHRA and CDR2 YSYEKL. The V end was cut by 7 bases, the J end by 1 base, with 20 bases between. CDR3 in amino acids: CASTPSGTPFSYNEQFF. The CDR3 DNA reads as TGCGCCAGCACTCCATCCGGGACACCTTTTTCCTACAATGAGCAGTTCTTC.

V usage is TRBV13 and J usage is TRBJ2-3, with 14 positions matching TRBD2. The CDR3 consists of 17 residues. The V gene's germline CDR1 is PRHDT and CDR2 FYEKMQ (reference sequence). After removal of 6 bases from V and 2 bases from J, the junction contained 7 bases not matched to a gene. In DNA form, the CDR3 reads TGTGCCAGCAGACGAGGGACTAGCGGGGGCCCCACAGATACGCAGTATTTT. Translated: CASRRGTSGGPTDTQYF.

The chain links TRBV29-1 to TRBJ2-1; 8 bases are a match to TRBD2. CDR3 length equals 14 residues. Germline trimming cut 3 bases from V and 11 bases from J; bases unmatched to any gene: 12. CDR1 and CDR2 from the germline V gene are SQVTM and ANQGSEA. CDR3 nucleotide sequence: TGCAGCGTTGAGGTCGGGGGGGTCGGGGATAAGCAGTTCTTC. It codes for CSVEVGGVGDKQFF.

This clonotype was observed a few times. The chain has TRBV12-3 or TRBV12-4 and TRBJ1-6, with D possibly TRBD1 on 5 matching bases. Trimming cost V 7 bases and J 2 bases, with 15 bases left between them. The CDR3 sequence is 16 residues long. The CDR3 protein is CASTNGAAAYNSPLHF. As DNA, the CDR3 is TGTGCCAGCACCAACGGGGCTGCCGCCTATAATTCACCCCTCCACTTT.

Here the CDR3 reads CATRVSSLGEQYF. The CDR3 DNA is TGTGCCACCAGAGTGAGCTCCTTGGGCGAGCAGTACTTC. The chain couples TRBV6-6 to TRBJ2-1; no clear D gene. Matching the DNA end better, TRBJ2-7 makes the J call doubtful. The CDR3 has 13 amino acids. Germline V gives CDR1 MNHNY, CDR2 SVGAGI (reference sequence).

The gene calls are TRBV2 and TRBJ1-5; D ambiguous. The CDR3 consists of 13 residues. CDR1 is SNHLY, CDR2 FYNNEI, per germline. The V end was cut by 6 bases, the J end by 0 bases, with 6 bases between. CDR3 DNA: TGTGCCAGCAGACTATATAGCAATCAGCCCCAGCATTTT. It encodes CASRLYSNQPQHF. The full variable domain, completed using reference TRBV2 and TRBJ1-5, is EPEVTQTPSHQVTQMGQEVILRCVPISNHLYFYWYRQILGQKVEFLVSFYNNEISEKSEIFDDQFSVERPDGSNFTLKIRSTKLEDSAMYFCASRLYSNQPQHFGDGTRLSIL.

This clonotype was detected ten times or more. This chain connects TRBV29-1 to TRBJ1-2; D gene uncertain. V gave up 3 bases and J gave up 6 bases, with 14 bases separating them. The CDR3 is 13 residues long. The germline CDR1 and CDR2 sequences are SQVTM and ANQGSEA. The CDR3 bases are TGCAGCGTTGATTTCGGGATCGGGCATGGCTACACCTTC. It is translated as CSVDFGIGHGYTF.

This clonotype has a handful of counts. The CDR3 reads CASSLSRGSAKNIQYF. CDR3 DNA sequence: TGCGCCAGCAGCTTGTCTAGGGGATCAGCCAAAAACATTCAGTACTTC. The V gene is TRBV5-1, the J gene TRBJ2-4; the D gene is possibly TRBD1 (5 bases). Germline CDR1 reads SGHRS; CDR2 reads YFSETQ. Trimming took off 1 base at V and 0 bases at J, with 11 bases between the two ends. This CDR3 spans 16 amino acids.

This clonotype was picked up many times. The genes are TRBV5-6 and TRBJ2-5; D is uncertain. V was trimmed by 0 bases and J by 0 bases, leaving 3 bases between them. The germline gives CDR1 SGHDT, CDR2 YYEEEE. This CDR3 comprises 13 residues. The CDR3 DNA follows: TGTGCCAGCAGCTTGGATTACCAAGAGACCCAGTACTTC. Protein sequence: CASSLDYQETQYF.

The gene calls are TRBV20-1 and TRBJ2-1; D could derive from TRBD1 or TRBD2 (5 bases each). The germline gives CDR1 DFQATT, CDR2 SNEGSKA (reference sequence). Trimming left V 6 bases short and J 7 bases short, with 19 bases between. This CDR3 contains 14 residues. The CDR3 region has the DNA TGCAGTGCCCTCCGGGACGCCGCGGGTAATGAGCAGTTCTTC. Translated, it gives CSALRDAAGNEQFF.

The chain has TRBV6-1 and TRBJ1-6, with D possibly matching TRBD1 (5 bases). The CDR3 totals 15 residues. CDR1 MNHNS and CDR2 SASEGT come from the germline V gene. The V end lost 3 bases, the J end lost 9 bases, and 15 bases lay between the germline ends. The chain's CDR3 is CASSEPQGSGSPLHF. As DNA, the CDR3 is TGTGCCAGCAGTGAGCCCCAGGGAAGTGGTTCACCCCTCCACTTT.

This clonotype has more than one count but fewer than ten. The chain links TRBV12-3 or TRBV12-4 to TRBJ2-7; tentatively, D is TRBD1 (5 bases). V was shortened by 0 bases and J by 0 bases, with 12 bases between the two germline ends. This CDR3 comprises 16 residues. The CDR3 spells CASSLAPYRSSYEQYF. Written as DNA, the CDR3 is TGTGCCAGCAGTTTAGCCCCTTACAGGAGCTCCTACGAGCAGTACTTC.

The rearrangement joins TRBV20-1 to TRBJ2-1; 12 bases line up with TRBD2. CDR3 length equals 14 residues. J was trimmed by 4 bases and V by 6 bases; bases with no gene match: 4. The germline V gene encodes CDR1 DFQATT and CDR2 SNEGSKA (reference sequence). CDR3 DNA: TGCAGTGCCGCTAGCGGGGGGGATTACAATGAGCAGTTCTTC. Residues: CSAASGGDYNEQFF.

This sequence joins TRBV11-2 and TRBJ1-2; possible D gene TRBD1, 5 bases. V was pared by 6 bases and J by 0 bases, with 14 bases between. This CDR3 is 15 amino acids long. Germline lookup yields CDR1 SGHAT and CDR2 FQNNGV. CDR3 DNA: TGTGCCAGCAGATTGGGGGGGGACCCTAACTATGGCTACACCTTC. Its protein product is CASRLGGDPNYGYTF.

The chain employs TRBV20-1 and TRBJ2-7, with D possibly TRBD1 on 6 matching bases. Germline CDR1 and CDR2: DFQATT and SNEGSKA (reference sequence). The CDR3 loop spans 14 amino acids. Trimming removed 5 bases at V and 1 base at J, with 15 bases between. The CDR3 nucleotides are TGCAGTGCTGAAACAGGGAAGGGATCCTACGAGCAGTACTTC. Its protein is CSAETGKGSYEQYF.

V is TRBV11-2 and J is TRBJ2-7; 8 bases map to TRBD1. The V gene end was trimmed by 2 bases and the J gene end by 3 bases; junction bases not matched to a gene: 3. The CDR3 length is 14 residues. Germline CDR1 SGHAT, CDR2 FQNNGV. The CDR3 reads CASSLSGQVYEQYF. The CDR3 DNA sequence: TGTGCCAGCAGCTTATCGGGACAGGTCTACGAGCAGTACTTC.

The chain carries TRBV5-1 and TRBJ2-6; 7 nucleotides agree with TRBD1. This CDR3 region has 16 residues. J lost 1 base, V lost 4 bases, and 5 bases had no gene match. Germline V gene lookup returns CDR1 SGHRS and CDR2 YFSETQ. The CDR3 DNA sequence: TGCGCCAGCAGCACCAGACAGGGTTCTGGGGCCAACGTCCTGACTTTC. Protein product: CASSTRQGSGANVLTF.

This clonotype was counted a few times. The chain employs TRBV25-1 and TRBJ1-1; 8 bases match TRBD1. The CDR3 extends over 12 amino acids. V lost 4 bases and J lost 11; bases outside the gene matches: 6. The V gene's germline CDR1 is MGHDK and CDR2 SYGVNS. The CDR3 sequence is CASSGPTGVAFF. The CDR3 nucleotides read TGTGCCAGCAGTGGCCCGACAGGGGTTGCTTTCTTT.

The rearrangement links TRBV7-2 to TRBJ1-1, with 7 bases lining up with TRBD1. The CDR3 is 14 amino acids. V shed 5 bases and J 1 base; nucleotides not matched to a gene: 4. CDR1 is SGHTA and CDR2 is FQGNSA in the germline V gene. Here the CDR3 DNA reads TGTGCCAGCAGCGTGAGGACAGGGAACACTGAAGCTTTCTTT. Translating it yields CASSVRTGNTEAFF.